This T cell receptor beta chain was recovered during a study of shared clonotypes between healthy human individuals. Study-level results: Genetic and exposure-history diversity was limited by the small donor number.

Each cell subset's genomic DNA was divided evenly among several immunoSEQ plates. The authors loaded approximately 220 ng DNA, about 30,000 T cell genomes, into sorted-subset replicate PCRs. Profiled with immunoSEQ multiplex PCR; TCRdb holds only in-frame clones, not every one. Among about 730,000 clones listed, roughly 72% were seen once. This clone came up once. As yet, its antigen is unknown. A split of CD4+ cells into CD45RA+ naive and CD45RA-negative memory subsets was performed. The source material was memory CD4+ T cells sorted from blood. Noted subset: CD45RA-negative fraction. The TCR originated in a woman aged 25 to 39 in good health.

The CDR3 spells CASSPWSSGRAPDTQYF. As DNA, the CDR3 is TGTGCCAGTAGCCCCTGGTCTAGCGGGAGGGCCCCAGATACGCAGTATTTT. The V gene is TRBV19, the J gene TRBJ2-3, with TRBD2 matching over 12 bases. V gave up 6 bases and J gave up 4 bases; unmatched junction bases: 11. Germline values: CDR1 LNHDA, CDR2 SQIVND (reference sequence). The CDR3 runs 17 residues.